Included here is one T cell receptor beta chain sequence, with context. Antigen: not known. This specimen comes from a study of vaccination and CD4 T cells after COVID-19. Study in general: Overlapping spike peptides from SARS-CoV-2, HCoV-NL63, HCoV-OC43 and HCoV-229E served to stimulate the cells.

As to treatment: approximately nine-day PBMC culture with coronavirus spike peptide pools or control peptides (ViraFEST assay). Roughly 2 million PBMCs went into each well for culture with roughly 10 IU/ml IL-2 and around 10 ug/ml peptide pools. Cultured CD4+ T-cell DNA underwent Oncomine TCR Beta short-read sequencing. TCRdb reanalysed the PCR reads using MiXCR and keeps one entry per CDR3 protein. Altogether about 7,200 distinct CDR3 sequences are present, around 60% being singletons, with the ten largest covering 34%. This CDR3 comprises 14 residues. Germline loops: CDR1 DFQATT, CDR2 SNEGSKA (reference sequence). J was trimmed by 7 bases and V by 0 bases; bases with no gene match: 7.

Sequencing was performed on CD4+ T cells from blood, cultured in vitro. The V and J genes are TRBV20-1 and TRBJ1-1; 8 bases are a match to TRBD1. The TCR was taken from a human donor who had recovered from COVID-19. CDR3 DNA: TGCAGTGCTAGAGAAGGCAGGGGGCGTTATGAAGCTTTCTTT. This codes for CSAREGRGRYEAFF.